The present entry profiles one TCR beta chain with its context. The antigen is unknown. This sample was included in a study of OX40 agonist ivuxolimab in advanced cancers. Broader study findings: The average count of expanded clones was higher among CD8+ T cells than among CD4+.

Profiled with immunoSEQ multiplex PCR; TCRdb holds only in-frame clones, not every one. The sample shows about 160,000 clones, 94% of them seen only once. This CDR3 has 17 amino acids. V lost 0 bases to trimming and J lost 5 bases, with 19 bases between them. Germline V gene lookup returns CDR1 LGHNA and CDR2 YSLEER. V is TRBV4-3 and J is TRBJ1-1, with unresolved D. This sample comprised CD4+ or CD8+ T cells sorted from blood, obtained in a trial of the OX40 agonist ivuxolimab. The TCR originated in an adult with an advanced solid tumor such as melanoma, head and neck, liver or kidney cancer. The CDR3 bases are TGCGCCAGCAGCCAAGATCGCCATGCGATTGGGCGGACTGAAGCTTTCTTT. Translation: CASSQDRHAIGRTEAFF.